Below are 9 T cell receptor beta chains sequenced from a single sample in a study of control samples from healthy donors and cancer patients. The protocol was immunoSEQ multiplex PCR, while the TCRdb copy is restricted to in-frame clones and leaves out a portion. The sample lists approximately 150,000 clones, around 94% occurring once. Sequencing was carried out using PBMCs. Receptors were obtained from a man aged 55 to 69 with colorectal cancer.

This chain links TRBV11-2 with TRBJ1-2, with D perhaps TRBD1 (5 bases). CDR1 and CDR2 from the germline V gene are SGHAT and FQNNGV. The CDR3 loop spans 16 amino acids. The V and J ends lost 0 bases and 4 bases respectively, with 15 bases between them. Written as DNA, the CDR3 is TGTGCCAGCAGCTTAGACCGTCAGGGATCCGGCTATGGCTACACCTTC. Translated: CASSLDRQGSGYGYTF.

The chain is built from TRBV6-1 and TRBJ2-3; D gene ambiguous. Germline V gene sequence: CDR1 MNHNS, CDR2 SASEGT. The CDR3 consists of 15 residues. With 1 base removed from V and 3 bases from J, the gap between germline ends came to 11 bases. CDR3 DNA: TGTGCCAGCAGTGAAGAACGACTCGCAACAGATACGCAGTATTTT. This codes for CASSEERLATDTQYF.

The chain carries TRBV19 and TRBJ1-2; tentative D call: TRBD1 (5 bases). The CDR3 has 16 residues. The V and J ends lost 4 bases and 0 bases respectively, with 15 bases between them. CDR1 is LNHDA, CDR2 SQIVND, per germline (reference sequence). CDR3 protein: CASSTLIGGTNYGYTF. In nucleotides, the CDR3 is TGTGCCAGTAGTACCCTGATTGGGGGAACTAACTATGGCTACACCTTC.

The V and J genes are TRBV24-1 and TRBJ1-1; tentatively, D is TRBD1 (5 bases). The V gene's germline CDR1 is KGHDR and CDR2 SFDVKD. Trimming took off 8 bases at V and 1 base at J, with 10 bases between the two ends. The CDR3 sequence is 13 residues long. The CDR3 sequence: CATTRDGNTEAFF. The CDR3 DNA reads TGTGCCACCACGAGGGACGGGAACACTGAAGCTTTCTTT.

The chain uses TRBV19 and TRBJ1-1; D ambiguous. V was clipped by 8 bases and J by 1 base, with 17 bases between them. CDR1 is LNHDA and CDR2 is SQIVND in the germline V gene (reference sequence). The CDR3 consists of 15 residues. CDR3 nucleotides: TGTGCCAGTTCCTCTCCCCCAGGTGGGAACACTGAAGCTTTCTTT. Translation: CASSSPPGGNTEAFF.

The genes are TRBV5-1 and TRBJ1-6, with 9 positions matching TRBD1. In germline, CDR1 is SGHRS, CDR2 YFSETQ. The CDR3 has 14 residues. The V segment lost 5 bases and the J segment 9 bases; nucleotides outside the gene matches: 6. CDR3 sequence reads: CASSEGQGSSPLHF. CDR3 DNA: TGCGCCAGCAGTGAGGGACAGGGAAGTTCACCCCTCCACTTT.

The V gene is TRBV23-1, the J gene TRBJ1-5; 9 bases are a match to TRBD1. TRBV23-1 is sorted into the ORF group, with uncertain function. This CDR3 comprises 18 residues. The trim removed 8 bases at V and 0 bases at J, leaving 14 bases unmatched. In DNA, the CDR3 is TGCGCCAGCCCATATATGGACAGGGGATCTTTTAGCAATCAGCCCCAGCATTTT. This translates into CASPYMDRGSFSNQPQHF.

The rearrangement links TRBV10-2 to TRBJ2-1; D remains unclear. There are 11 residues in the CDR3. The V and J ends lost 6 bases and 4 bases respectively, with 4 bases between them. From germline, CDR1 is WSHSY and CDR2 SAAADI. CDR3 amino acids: CASRQYNEQFF. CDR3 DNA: TGCGCCAGCAGGCAGTACAATGAGCAGTTCTTC.

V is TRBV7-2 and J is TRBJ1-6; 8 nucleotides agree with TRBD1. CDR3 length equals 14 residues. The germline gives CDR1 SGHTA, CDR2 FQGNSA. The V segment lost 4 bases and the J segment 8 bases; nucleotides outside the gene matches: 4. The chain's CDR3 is CASSSDRVHSPLHF. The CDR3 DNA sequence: TGTGCCAGCAGCTCGGACAGGGTTCATTCACCCCTCCACTTT.